Listed below are T cell receptor beta chains from one sample, sequenced in a study of blood T cells in healthy people across ages. TCRdb redid the calling of the 5' RACE reads with MiXCR, one entry per CDR3 protein. The profile shows over a million distinct CDR3 sequences, 45% to 70% of them singletons. Sequencing was done on a sample of blood. The origin of the receptors is a man younger than 30 in good health. CDR3s include the opening cysteine and the closing phenylalanine or tryptophan. D genes are given only for firm matches. The size entry is marked missing in some rows and otherwise reads once, few, many or a size class.

D: NA
V: TRBV15
J: TRBJ1-1
size: NA
CDR3: CATKVRGENTEAFF
DNA: TGTGCCACCAAGGTGCGCGGAGAGAACACTGAAGCTTTCTTT

D: NA
V: TRBV4-1
J: TRBJ2-7
size: NA
CDR3: CASSPKVPSYEQYF
DNA: TGCGCCAGCAGCCCAAAAGTCCCCTCCTACGAGCAGTACTTC

D: TRBD1
V: TRBV11-2
J: TRBJ2-1
size: NA
CDR3: CASRSLQGAVYNEQFF
DNA: TGTGCCAGCAGATCATTACAGGGGGCTGTCTACAATGAGCAGTTCTTC

D: TRBD2
V: TRBV20-1
J: TRBJ2-1
size: few
CDR3: CSAFYPGLAGVREQFF
DNA: TGCAGTGCTTTCTACCCGGGACTAGCGGGAGTGAGGGAGCAGTTCTTC

D: NA
V: TRBV7-9
J: TRBJ2-7
size: NA
CDR3: CASSLEIGDRTYEQYF
DNA: TGTGCCAGCAGCTTAGAAATTGGAGACCGCACCTACGAGCAGTACTTC

D: TRBD2
V: TRBV9
J: TRBJ2-7
size: NA
CDR3: CASSVDSGRYEQYF
DNA: TGTGCCAGCAGCGTAGATAGCGGGAGGTACGAGCAGTACTTC

D: NA
V: TRBV13
J: TRBJ1-2
size: NA
CDR3: CASSPIVTGGGGYGYTF
DNA: TGTGCCAGCAGCCCCATCGTGACAGGCGGAGGAGGCTATGGCTACACCTTC

D: NA
V: TRBV29-1
J: TRBJ2-4
size: few
CDR3: CSALAKNIQYF
DNA: TGCAGCGCCCTGGCCAAAAACATTCAGTACTTC

D: NA
V: TRBV2
J: TRBJ1-1
size: NA
CDR3: CASRKTKDTEAFF
DNA: TGTGCCAGCAGAAAAACAAAGGACACTGAAGCTTTCTTT

D: TRBD2
V: TRBV5-1
J: TRBJ2-3
size: NA
CDR3: CASSTASGAKGDTQYF
DNA: TGCGCCAGCAGCACAGCTAGCGGGGCAAAGGGGGATACGCAGTATTTT

D: TRBD1
V: TRBV28
J: TRBJ1-5
size: few
CDR3: CASRLTGLRDQPQHF
DNA: TGTGCCAGCAGGCTGACAGGGCTCAGAGACCAGCCCCAGCATTTT

D: NA
V: TRBV6-4
J: TRBJ2-1
size: NA
CDR3: CASSDTLEGGNEQFF
DNA: TGTGCCAGCAGTGACACACTAGAAGGGGGCAATGAGCAGTTCTTC

D: NA
V: TRBV12-3/TRBV12-4
J: TRBJ2-4
size: NA
CDR3: CASSLTETLNIQYF
DNA: TGTGCCAGCAGTTTAACAGAAACCCTAAACATTCAGTACTTC

D: NA
V: TRBV12-3/TRBV12-4
J: TRBJ1-1
size: NA
CDR3: CASSPERWGLSPTEDHEAFF
DNA: TGTGCCAGCAGTCCGGAACGGTGGGGCCTTTCGCCCACCGAGGACCACGAAGCTTTCTTT

D: NA
V: TRBV29-1
J: TRBJ1-5
size: NA
CDR3: CSVEDGKYSNQPQHF
DNA: TGCAGCGTTGAAGATGGGAAATATAGCAATCAGCCCCAGCATTTT

D: TRBD2
V: TRBV6-2/TRBV6-3
J: TRBJ2-7
size: NA
CDR3: CASSYSNNLTSGVYNEQLF
DNA: TGTGCCAGCAGTTACTCGAATAATTTGACTAGCGGGGTATACAATGAGCAGCTCTTC

D: NA
V: TRBV27
J: TRBJ1-2
size: few
CDR3: CASSPSGSNYGYTF
DNA: TGTGCCAGCAGTCCGTCGGGATCTAACTATGGCTACACCTTC

D: TRBD1
V: TRBV25-1
J: TRBJ2-7
size: few
CDR3: CASSEYRGTGAYEQYF
DNA: TGTGCCAGCAGTGAATATAGGGGGACAGGGGCCTACGAGCAGTACTTC

D: NA
V: TRBV7-9
J: TRBJ2-5
size: NA
CDR3: CASSLVVWGNEQYF
DNA: TGTGCCAGCAGCTTAGTGGTTTGGGGCAATGAGCAGTACTTC

D: NA
V: TRBV12-3/TRBV12-4
J: TRBJ1-2
size: NA
CDR3: CASSFTDYGYTF
DNA: TGTGCCAGCAGTTTTACTGACTATGGCTACACCTTC

D: NA
V: TRBV7-9
J: TRBJ2-7
size: NA
CDR3: CASSSILGDLYEQYF
DNA: TGTGCCAGCAGCTCTATCTTGGGGGATCTGTACGAGCAGTACTTC

D: NA
V: TRBV20-1
J: TRBJ2-1
size: NA
CDR3: CSARDSWLAYNEQFF
DNA: TGCAGTGCTAGAGATTCGTGGCTAGCCTACAATGAGCAGTTCTTC

D: TRBD2
V: TRBV9
J: TRBJ2-5
size: NA
CDR3: CASSVGSGGPPSSQYF
DNA: TGTGCCAGCAGCGTAGGTAGCGGGGGGCCCCCATCATCCCAGTACTTC

D: TRBD1
V: TRBV7-6
J: TRBJ2-5
size: NA
CDR3: CASSVTGIAETQYF
DNA: TGTGCCAGCAGCGTGACAGGGATTGCGGAGACCCAGTACTTC

D: NA
V: TRBV10-3
J: TRBJ2-3
size: NA
CDR3: CAISESIISTDTQYF
DNA: TGTGCCATCAGCGAGAGCATAATCAGCACAGATACGCAGTATTTT

D: NA
V: TRBV20-1
J: TRBJ1-2
size: once
CDR3: CSARVHLDHYYGYTF
DNA: TGCAGTGCTAGAGTCCACCTGGATCATTACTATGGCTACACCTTC

D: TRBD1
V: TRBV2
J: TRBJ2-7
size: NA
CDR3: CAKRDRGQSEQYF
DNA: TGTGCCAAAAGGGACAGGGGGCAATCCGAGCAGTACTTC

D: NA
V: TRBV28
J: TRBJ2-3
size: NA
CDR3: CASSLLSGAGTQYF
DNA: TGTGCCAGCAGTTTATTGTCAGGGGCGGGTACGCAGTATTTT

D: NA
V: TRBV28
J: TRBJ2-5
size: NA
CDR3: CASSKGFVETQYF
DNA: TGTGCCAGCAGTAAGGGATTTGTGGAGACCCAGTACTTC

D: TRBD2
V: TRBV29-1
J: TRBJ2-1
size: few
CDR3: CSVVRGAGGLNEQFF
DNA: TGCAGCGTTGTCCGGGGAGCGGGGGGGCTCAATGAGCAGTTCTTC

D: NA
V: TRBV11-2
J: TRBJ2-2
size: NA
CDR3: CASSLVLWGSATGELFF
DNA: TGTGCCAGCAGCTTAGTACTTTGGGGGTCGGCCACCGGGGAGCTGTTTTTT

D: TRBD1
V: TRBV20-1
J: TRBJ2-5
size: NA
CDR3: CSVDRVTGETQYF
DNA: TGCAGTGTAGACAGGGTGACCGGAGAGACCCAGTACTTC

D: NA
V: TRBV10-2
J: TRBJ2-1
size: NA
CDR3: CASSPATYEQFF
DNA: TGCGCCAGCAGCCCAGCTACCTACGAGCAGTTCTTC

D: NA
V: TRBV29-1
J: TRBJ1-2
size: few
CDR3: CSVEAYTGPSYGYTF
DNA: TGCAGCGTTGAGGCGTATACAGGACCTAGCTATGGCTACACCTTC

D: TRBD2
V: TRBV18
J: TRBJ2-3
size: NA
CDR3: CASSTSVTSTDTQYF
DNA: TGTGCCAGCTCGACTAGCGTAACTAGCACAGATACGCAGTATTTT

D: NA
V: TRBV12-3/TRBV12-4
J: TRBJ2-1
size: NA
CDR3: CASSFRSGRLNYNEQFF
DNA: TGTGCCAGCAGTTTCCGGAGCGGGCGCCTCAATTACAATGAGCAGTTCTTC

D: NA
V: TRBV7-9
J: TRBJ1-2
size: NA
CDR3: CASSSAGGGGYTF
DNA: TGTGCCAGCAGCTCCGCAGGAGGGGGAGGCTACACCTTC

D: NA
V: TRBV20-1
J: TRBJ2-2
size: NA
CDR3: CSARVAAGELFF
DNA: TGCAGTGCTAGGGTAGCGGCCGGGGAGCTGTTTTTT

D: TRBD2
V: TRBV7-2
J: TRBJ2-3
size: NA
CDR3: CASSSGRGAGGKTDTQYF
DNA: TGTGCCAGCAGCTCCGGTCGGGGAGCGGGGGGAAAAACAGATACGCAGTATTTT

D: NA
V: TRBV4-1
J: TRBJ2-7
size: once
CDR3: CASSQDEAAPHNEQYF
DNA: TGCGCCAGCAGCCAAGATGAGGCAGCCCCACACAATGAGCAGTACTTC

D: NA
V: TRBV9
J: TRBJ2-1
size: once
CDR3: CASSALANNEQFF
DNA: TGTGCCAGCAGCGCCTTGGCGAACAATGAGCAGTTCTTC